The sample holds a few counts of the clone carrying this TCR beta chain. Its cognate antigen is unknown. Germline lookup yields CDR1 SGHVS and CDR2 FQNEAQ. The CDR3 totals 11 residues. The V gene end was trimmed by 10 bases and the J gene end by 6 bases; junction bases not matched to a gene: 5. TCRdb re-called the 5' RACE reads with MiXCR, one entry per CDR3 protein. The sample consists of 550,000 to 750,000 distinct CDR3 sequences, approximately 12% of them appearing once. These data belong to a study of T cells after yellow fever vaccination. The study's findings and limits: Abundant contaminating clonotypes from the bulk population could appear in FACS-sorted repertoires. Re-detected after boosting: most primary clones, more than 95% of CD4 and less than 90% of CD8.

This TCR derives from a man aged 30 to 39 who received the YFV17D yellow fever vaccine. This sample comprised PBMCs, obtained on the day of the yellow fever booster vaccination. This rearrangement joins TRBV7-8 to TRBJ1-1; 7 bases are shared with TRBD1. CDR3 residues: CATAGGSEAFF. The CDR3 nucleotides are TGTGCCACAGCAGGGGGGTCTGAAGCTTTCTTT.